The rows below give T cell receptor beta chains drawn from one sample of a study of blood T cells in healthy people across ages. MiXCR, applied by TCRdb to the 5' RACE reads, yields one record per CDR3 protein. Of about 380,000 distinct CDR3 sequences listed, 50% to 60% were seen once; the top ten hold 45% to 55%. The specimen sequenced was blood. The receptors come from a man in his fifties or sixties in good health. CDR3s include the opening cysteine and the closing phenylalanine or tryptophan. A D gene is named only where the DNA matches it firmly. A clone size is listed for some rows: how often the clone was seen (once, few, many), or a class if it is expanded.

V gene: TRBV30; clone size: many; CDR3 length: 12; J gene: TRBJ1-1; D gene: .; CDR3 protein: CAWSVTAGFAFF; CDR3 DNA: TGTGCCTGGAGTGTAACGGCAGGTTTCGCTTTCTTT
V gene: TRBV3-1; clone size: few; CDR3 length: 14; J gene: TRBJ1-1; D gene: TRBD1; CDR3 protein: CASTPQGRWTEAFF; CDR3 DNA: TGTGCCAGCACCCCACAGGGGAGGTGGACTGAAGCTTTCTTT
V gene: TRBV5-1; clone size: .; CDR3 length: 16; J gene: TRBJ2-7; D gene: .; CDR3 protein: CASSLDLFLGFYEQYF; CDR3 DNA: TGCGCCAGCAGCTTGGATCTCTTCTTGGGTTTCTACGAGCAGTACTTC
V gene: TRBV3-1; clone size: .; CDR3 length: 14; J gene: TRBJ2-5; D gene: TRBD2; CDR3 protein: CASRLSGSEETQYF; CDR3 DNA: TGTGCCAGCAGACTCAGCGGGAGTGAAGAGACCCAGTACTTC
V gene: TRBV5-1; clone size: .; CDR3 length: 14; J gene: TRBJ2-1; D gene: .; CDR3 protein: CASSSGETGSEQFF; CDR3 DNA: TGCGCCAGCAGCTCGGGGGAGACAGGGAGTGAGCAGTTCTTC
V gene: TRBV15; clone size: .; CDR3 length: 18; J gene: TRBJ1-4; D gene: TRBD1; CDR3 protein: CATSRDPAGGIGGGELFF; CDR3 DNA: TGTGCCACCAGCAGAGACCCCGCTGGAGGGATTGGAGGGGGCGAACTGTTTTTT
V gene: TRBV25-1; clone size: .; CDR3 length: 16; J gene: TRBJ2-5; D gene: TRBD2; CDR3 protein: CASSATGTSAEETQYF; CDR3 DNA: TGTGCCAGCAGTGCTACCGGGACTAGCGCAGAAGAGACCCAGTACTTC
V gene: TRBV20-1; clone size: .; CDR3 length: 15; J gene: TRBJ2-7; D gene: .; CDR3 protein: CSASPLAGRGYEQYF; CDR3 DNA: TGCAGTGCAAGCCCCCTAGCGGGCAGGGGGTACGAGCAGTACTTC
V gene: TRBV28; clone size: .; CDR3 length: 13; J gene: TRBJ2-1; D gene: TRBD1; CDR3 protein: CASRGTEYNEQFF; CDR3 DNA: TGTGCCAGCAGAGGGACAGAATACAATGAGCAGTTCTTC
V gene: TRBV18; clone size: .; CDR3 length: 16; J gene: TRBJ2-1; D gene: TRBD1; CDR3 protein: CASSTQGQGAFNEQFF; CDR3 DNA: TGTGCCAGCTCAACCCAGGGACAGGGGGCTTTCAATGAGCAGTTCTTC
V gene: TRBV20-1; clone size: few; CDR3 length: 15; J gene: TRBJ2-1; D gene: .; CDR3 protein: CSAPTAGTPYNEQFF; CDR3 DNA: TGCAGTGCCCCCACCGCCGGGACACCTTACAATGAGCAGTTCTTC
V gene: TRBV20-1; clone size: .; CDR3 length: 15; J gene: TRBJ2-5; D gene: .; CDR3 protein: CSARVRRSSRETQYF; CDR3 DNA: TGCAGTGCTAGAGTAAGGAGGAGTTCGCGGGAGACCCAGTACTTC
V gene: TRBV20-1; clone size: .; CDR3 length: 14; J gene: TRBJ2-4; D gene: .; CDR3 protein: CSASAGDAKNIQYF; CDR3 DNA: TGCAGTGCTAGCGCAGGGGACGCCAAAAACATTCAGTACTTC
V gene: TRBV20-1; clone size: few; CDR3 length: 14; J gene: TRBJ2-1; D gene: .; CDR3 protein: CSASGGQGGYEQFF; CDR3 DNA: TGCAGTGCTAGTGGAGGGCAGGGTGGGTATGAGCAGTTCTTC
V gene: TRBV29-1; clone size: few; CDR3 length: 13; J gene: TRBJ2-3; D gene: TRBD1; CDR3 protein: CSVGTGRSYTQYF; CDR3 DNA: TGCAGCGTGGGGACAGGACGTTCTTATACGCAGTATTTT